This T cell receptor beta chain was sequenced during a study of CD8+CD57+ T cells in acquired aplastic anemia. The wider study: 3.2 ug was the average amount of DNA from sorted CD4+ and CD8+ cells. Study observations and caveats: Simpson's diversity of CD8+ cells was not significantly different in patients compared with controls.

Genomic DNA served as template for TCR beta VDJ and CDR3 profiling. TCRdb ran MiXCR on the reads and lists one entry per CDR3 protein. The repertoire holds about 160,000 distinct CDR3 sequences, with 40% to 55% as singletons. The table lists this clonotype with many counts. The target antigen is unknown. CDR3 length: 14 residues. The germline gives CDR1 ENHRY, CDR2 SYGVKD. V lost 10 bases to trimming and J lost 6 bases; unmatched junction nucleotides: 10. Before being chosen for sequencing, patients had shown CD8+CD57+ cell expansion by flow cytometry. Patients, without exception, had severe acquired aplastic anemia.

The chain joins TRBV10-3 to TRBJ2-1; 9 nucleotides agree with TRBD2. Sequenced input: sorted CD4+, CD8+, or CD8+CD57+ T cells (not recorded which) from PBMCs. This sequence originates from a human donor with aplastic anemia. The CDR3 DNA follows: TGTGCCAGCCGGCCGGGACTAGCAGGCAATGAGCAGTTCTTC. Encoded protein: CASRPGLAGNEQFF.